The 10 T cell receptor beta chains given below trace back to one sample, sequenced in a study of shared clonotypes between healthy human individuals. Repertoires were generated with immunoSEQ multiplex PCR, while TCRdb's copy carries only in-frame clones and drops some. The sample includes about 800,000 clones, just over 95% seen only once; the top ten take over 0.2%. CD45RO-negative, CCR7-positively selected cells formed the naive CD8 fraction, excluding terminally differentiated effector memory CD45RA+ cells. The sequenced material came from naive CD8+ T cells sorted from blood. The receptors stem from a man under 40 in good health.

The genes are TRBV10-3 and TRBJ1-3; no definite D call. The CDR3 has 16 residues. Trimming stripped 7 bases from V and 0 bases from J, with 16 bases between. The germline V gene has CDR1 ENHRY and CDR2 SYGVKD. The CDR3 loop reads CAIKGVGRNSGNTIYF. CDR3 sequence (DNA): TGTGCCATCAAAGGAGTAGGACGGAACTCTGGAAACACCATATATTTT.

The CDR3 region is CASSGQEIEKLFF. The CDR3, as DNA: TGTGCCAGCAGTGGACAGGAGATTGAAAAACTGTTTTTT. The rearrangement uses TRBV11-2 and TRBJ1-4, with 7 bases fitting TRBD1. After removal of 6 bases from V and 7 bases from J, the junction contained 5 bases not matched to a gene. CDR1 is SGHAT, CDR2 FQNNGV, per germline. This CDR3 comprises 13 residues.

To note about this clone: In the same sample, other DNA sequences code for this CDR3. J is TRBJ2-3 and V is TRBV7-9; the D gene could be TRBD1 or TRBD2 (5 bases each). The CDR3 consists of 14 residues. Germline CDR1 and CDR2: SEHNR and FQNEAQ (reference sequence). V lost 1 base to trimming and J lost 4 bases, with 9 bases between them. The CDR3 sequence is CASSLGRGADTQYF. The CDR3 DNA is TGTGCCAGCAGCTTAGGTAGGGGAGCAGATACGCAGTATTTT. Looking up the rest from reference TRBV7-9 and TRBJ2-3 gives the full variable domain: DTGVSQNPRHKITKRGQNVTFRCDPISEHNRLYWYRQTLGQGPEFLTYFQNEAQLEKSRLLSDRFSAERPKGSFSTLEIQRTEQGDSAMYLCASSLGRGADTQYFGPGTRLTVL.

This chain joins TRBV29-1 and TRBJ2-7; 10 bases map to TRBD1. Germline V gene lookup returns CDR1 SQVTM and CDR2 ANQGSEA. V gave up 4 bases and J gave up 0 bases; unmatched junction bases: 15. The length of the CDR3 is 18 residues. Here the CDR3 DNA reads TGCAGCGTTGCGGGAGGACAGGGGGGTTTTGGGAGCTCCTACGAGCAGTACTTC. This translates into CSVAGGQGGFGSSYEQYF.

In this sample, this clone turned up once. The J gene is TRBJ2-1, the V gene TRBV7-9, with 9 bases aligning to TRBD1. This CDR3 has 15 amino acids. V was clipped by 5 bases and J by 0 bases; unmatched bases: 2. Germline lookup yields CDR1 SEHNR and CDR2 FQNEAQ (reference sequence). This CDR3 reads CASSGQGFSYNEQFF. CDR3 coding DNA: TGTGCCAGCAGCGGACAGGGGTTCTCCTACAATGAGCAGTTCTTC. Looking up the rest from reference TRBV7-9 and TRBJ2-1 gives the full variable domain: DTGVSQNPRHKITKRGQNVTFRCDPISEHNRLYWYRQTLGQGPEFLTYFQNEAQLEKSRLLSDRFSAERPKGSFSTLEIQRTEQGDSAMYLCASSGQGFSYNEQFFGPGTRLTVL.

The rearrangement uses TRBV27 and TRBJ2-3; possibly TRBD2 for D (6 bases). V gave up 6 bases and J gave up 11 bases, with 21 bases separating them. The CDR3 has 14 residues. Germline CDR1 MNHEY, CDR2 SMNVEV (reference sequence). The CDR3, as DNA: TGTGCCAGCAGGCACCCTCGTTCCCGGACTAAGCAGTATTTT. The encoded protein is CASRHPRSRTKQYF.

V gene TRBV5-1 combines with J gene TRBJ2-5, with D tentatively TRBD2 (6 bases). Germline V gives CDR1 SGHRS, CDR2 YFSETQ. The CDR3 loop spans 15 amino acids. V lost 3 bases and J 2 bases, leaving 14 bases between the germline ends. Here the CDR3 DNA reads TGCGCCAGCAGCTGGGGCGGGGCAGTACAAGAGACCCAGTACTTC. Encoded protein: CASSWGGAVQETQYF.

The CDR3: CASSQDLDNEQFF. The CDR3 DNA follows: TGTGCCAGCAGCCAAGATCTCGACAATGAGCAGTTCTTC. The chain combines TRBV4-2 with TRBJ2-1; D not resolved. The CDR3 loop spans 13 amino acids. The ends were cut back, 0 bases at V and 5 bases at J, with 5 bases in the middle. Germline CDR1 LGHNA, CDR2 YNFKEQ.

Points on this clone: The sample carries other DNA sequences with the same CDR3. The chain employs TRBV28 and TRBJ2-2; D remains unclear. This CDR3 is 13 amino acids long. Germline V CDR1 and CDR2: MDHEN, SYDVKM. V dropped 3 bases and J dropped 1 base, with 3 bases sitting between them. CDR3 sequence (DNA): TGTGCCAGCAGTTTTCGGAACACCGGGGAGCTGTTTTTT. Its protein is CASSFRNTGELFF.

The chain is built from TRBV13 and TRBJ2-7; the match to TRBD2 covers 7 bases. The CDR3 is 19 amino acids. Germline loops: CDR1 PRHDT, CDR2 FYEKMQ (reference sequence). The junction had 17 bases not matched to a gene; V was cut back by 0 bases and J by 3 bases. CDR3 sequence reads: CASSLGSGGEGPSGYEQYF. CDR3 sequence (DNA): TGTGCCAGCAGCTTAGGGTCGGGAGGTGAGGGTCCCTCCGGCTACGAGCAGTACTTC.